This TCR beta chain was retrieved from a study of blood T cells in healthy people across ages. Findings and caveats of the study: Estimates drawn from one million T cells were deemed to understate diversity. More naive CD4+ cells and higher diversity were found in long-lived than in aged donors. A roughly linear age-dependent decrease characterized TCR beta diversity per million T cells.

Germline assignment: CDR1 MDHEN and CDR2 SYDVKM. This CDR3 region has 16 residues. Alongside a J-beta primer mix, a sample-barcoded 5' primer served in a second PCR lasting about 7 to 12 cycles. MiXCR was run by TCRdb on the 5' RACE reads, yielding one entry per CDR3 protein. The table records around 600,000 distinct CDR3 sequences, under 55% of them present only once. Details on this clonotype: Its matching antigen is unknown.

Roughly 10 milliliters of peripheral blood were drawn from each donor into EDTA-treated tubes. Source material: blood. This sequence originates from an elderly man in good health. V usage is TRBV28 and J usage is TRBJ2-4; TRBD1 matches at 8 bases. The J call may be faulty, since TRBJ2-5 better matches the DNA end. CDR3 sequence: CASRLGFTGGQETQYF. CDR3 coding DNA: TGTGCCAGCAGGCTCGGGTTTACAGGGGGCCAAGAGACCCAGTACTTC.